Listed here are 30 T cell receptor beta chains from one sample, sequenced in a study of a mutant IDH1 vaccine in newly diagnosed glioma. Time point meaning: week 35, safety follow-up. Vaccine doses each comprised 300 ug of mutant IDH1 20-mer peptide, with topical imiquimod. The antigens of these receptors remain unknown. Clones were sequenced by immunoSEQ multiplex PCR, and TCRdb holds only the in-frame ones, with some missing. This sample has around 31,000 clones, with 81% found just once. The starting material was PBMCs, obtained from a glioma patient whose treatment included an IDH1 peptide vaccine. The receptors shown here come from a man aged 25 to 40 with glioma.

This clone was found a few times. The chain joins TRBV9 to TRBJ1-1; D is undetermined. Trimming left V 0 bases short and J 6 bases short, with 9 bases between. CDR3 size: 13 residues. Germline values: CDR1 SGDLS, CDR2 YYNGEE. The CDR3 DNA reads TGTGCCAGCAGCGTAGACCGGGAGGCTGAAGCTTTCTTT. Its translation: CASSVDREAEAFF.

The DNA for the CDR3 is TGTGCCTGGGACACAGGGCTGGGTCAGCCCCAGCATTTT. Translating it yields CAWDTGLGQPQHF. V is TRBV30 and J is TRBJ1-5; D might be TRBD1 (6 bases). The germline gives CDR1 GTSNPN, CDR2 SVGIG (reference sequence). V was trimmed by 5 bases and J by 6 bases, leaving 14 bases between them. The CDR3 is made up of 13 amino acids.

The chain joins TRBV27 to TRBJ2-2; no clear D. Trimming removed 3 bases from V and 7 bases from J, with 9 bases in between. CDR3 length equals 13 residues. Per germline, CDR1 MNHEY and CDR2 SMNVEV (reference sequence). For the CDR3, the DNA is TGTGCCAGCAGTTTTGAAGTCCACGGGGAGCTGTTTTTT. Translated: CASSFEVHGELFF.

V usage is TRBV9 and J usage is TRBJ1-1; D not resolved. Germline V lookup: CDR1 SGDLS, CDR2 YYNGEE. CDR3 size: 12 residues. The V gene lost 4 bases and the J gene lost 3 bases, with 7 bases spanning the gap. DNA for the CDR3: TGTGCCAGCAGCCCGGAGGACACTGAAGCTTTCTTT. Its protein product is CASSPEDTEAFF.

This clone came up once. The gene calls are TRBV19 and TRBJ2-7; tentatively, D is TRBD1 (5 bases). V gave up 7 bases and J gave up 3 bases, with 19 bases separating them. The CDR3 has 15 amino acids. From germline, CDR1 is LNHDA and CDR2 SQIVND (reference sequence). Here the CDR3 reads CASTLRRSGFYEQYF. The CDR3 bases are TGTGCCAGTACCCTAAGGCGGTCAGGGTTCTACGAGCAGTACTTC.

CDR3 sequence (DNA): TGTGCCAGCAGCTTACTGCGTTACAATGAGCAGTTCTTC. This gives the protein CASSLLRYNEQFF. The V gene is TRBV5-6, the J gene TRBJ2-1; D is uncertain. Trimming removed 2 bases from V and 4 bases from J, with 7 bases in between. The CDR3 sequence is 13 residues long. From germline, CDR1 is SGHDT and CDR2 YYEEEE.

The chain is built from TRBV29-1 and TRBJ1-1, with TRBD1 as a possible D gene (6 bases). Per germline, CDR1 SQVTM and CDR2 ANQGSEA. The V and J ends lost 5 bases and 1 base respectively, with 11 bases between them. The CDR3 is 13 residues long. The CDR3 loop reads CSVWDNRNTEAFF. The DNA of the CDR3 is TGCAGCGTTTGGGACAACCGGAACACTGAAGCTTTCTTT. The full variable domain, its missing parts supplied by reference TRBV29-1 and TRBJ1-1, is SAVISQKPSRDICQRGTSLTIQCQVDSQVTMMFWYRQQPGQSLTLIATANQGSEATYESGFVIDKFPISRPNLTFSTLTVSNMSPEDSSIYLCSVWDNRNTEAFFGQGTRLTVV.

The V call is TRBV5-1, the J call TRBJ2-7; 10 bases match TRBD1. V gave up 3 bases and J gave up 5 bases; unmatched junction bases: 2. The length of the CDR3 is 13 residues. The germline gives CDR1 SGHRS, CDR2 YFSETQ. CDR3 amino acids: CASSSDRGNEQYF. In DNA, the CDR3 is TGCGCCAGCAGCTCGGACAGGGGGAACGAGCAGTACTTC.

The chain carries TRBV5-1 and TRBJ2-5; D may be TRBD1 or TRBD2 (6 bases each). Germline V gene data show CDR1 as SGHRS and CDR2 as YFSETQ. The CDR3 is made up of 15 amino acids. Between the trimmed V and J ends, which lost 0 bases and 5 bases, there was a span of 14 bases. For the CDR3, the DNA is TGCGCCAGCAGCTTGGTTGGGGGGCGAGGGGAGACCCAGTACTTC. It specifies CASSLVGGRGETQYF. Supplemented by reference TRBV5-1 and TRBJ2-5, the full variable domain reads KAGVTQTPRYLIKTRGQQVTLSCSPISGHRSVSWYQQTPGQGLQFLFEYFSETQRNKGNFPGRFSGRQFSNSRSEMNVSTLELGDSALYLCASSLVGGRGETQYFGPGTRLLVL.

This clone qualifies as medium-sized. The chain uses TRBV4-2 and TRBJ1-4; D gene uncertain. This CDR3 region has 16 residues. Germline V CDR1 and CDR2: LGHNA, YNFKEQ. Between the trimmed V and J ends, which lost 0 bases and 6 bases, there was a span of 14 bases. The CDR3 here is CASSQENWRRDEKLFF. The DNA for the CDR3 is TGTGCCAGCAGCCAAGAAAACTGGCGGAGGGATGAAAAACTGTTTTTT.

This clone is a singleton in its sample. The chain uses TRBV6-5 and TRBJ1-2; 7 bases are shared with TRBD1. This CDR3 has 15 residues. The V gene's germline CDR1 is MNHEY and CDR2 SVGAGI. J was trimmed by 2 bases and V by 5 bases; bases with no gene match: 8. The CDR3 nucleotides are TGTGCCAGCAGTAGACTCCCAGGGGGGAACTATGGCTACACCTTC. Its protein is CASSRLPGGNYGYTF.

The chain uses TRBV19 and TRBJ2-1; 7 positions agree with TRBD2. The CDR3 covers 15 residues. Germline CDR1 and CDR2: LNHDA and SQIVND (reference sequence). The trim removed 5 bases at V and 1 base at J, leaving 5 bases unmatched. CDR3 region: CASSYSGSSYNEQFF. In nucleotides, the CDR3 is TGTGCCAGTAGTTATAGCGGGTCTTCCTACAATGAGCAGTTCTTC.

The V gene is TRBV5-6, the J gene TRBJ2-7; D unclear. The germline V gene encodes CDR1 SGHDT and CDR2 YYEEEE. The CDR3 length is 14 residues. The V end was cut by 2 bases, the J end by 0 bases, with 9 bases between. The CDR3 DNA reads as TGTGCCAGCAGCTTCGGACGGAGCTCCTACGAGCAGTACTTC. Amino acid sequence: CASSFGRSSYEQYF.

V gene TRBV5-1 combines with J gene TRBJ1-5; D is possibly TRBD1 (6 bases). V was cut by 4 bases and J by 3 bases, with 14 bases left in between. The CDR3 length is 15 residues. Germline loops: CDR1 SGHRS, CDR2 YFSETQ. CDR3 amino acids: CASSPETGINQPQHF. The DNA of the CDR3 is TGCGCCAGCAGCCCCGAGACAGGTATCAATCAGCCCCAGCATTTT. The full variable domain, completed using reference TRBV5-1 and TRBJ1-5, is KAGVTQTPRYLIKTRGQQVTLSCSPISGHRSVSWYQQTPGQGLQFLFEYFSETQRNKGNFPGRFSGRQFSNSRSEMNVSTLELGDSALYLCASSPETGINQPQHFGDGTRLSIL.

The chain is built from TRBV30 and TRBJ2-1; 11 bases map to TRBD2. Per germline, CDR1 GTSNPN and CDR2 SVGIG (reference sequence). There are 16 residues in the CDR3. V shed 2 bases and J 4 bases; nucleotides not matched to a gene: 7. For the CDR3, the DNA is TGTGCCTGGAGTCCTCGGGGACTAGCGGTTTACAATGAGCAGTTCTTC. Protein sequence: CAWSPRGLAVYNEQFF. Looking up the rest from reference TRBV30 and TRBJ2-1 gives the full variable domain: SQTIHQWPATLVQPVGSPLSLECTVEGTSNPNLYWYRQAAGRGLQLLFYSVGIGQISSEVPQNLSASRPQDRQFILSSKKLLLSDSGFYLCAWSPRGLAVYNEQFFGPGTRLTVL.

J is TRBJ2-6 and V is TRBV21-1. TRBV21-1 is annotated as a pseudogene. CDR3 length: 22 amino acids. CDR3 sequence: CASSKAHMGVKWEVSGANVLTF. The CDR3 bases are TGTGCCAGCAGCAAAGCCCACATGGGGGTAAAGTGGGAAGTCTCTGGGGCCAACGTCCTGACTTTC.

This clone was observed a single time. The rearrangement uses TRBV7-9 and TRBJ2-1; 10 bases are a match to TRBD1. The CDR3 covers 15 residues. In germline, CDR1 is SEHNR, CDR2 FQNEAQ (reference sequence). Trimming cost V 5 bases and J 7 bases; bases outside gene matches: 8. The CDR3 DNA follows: TGTGCCAGCAGCCTCGGGACAGGGGCTCGGAATGAGCAGTTCTTC. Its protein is CASSLGTGARNEQFF.

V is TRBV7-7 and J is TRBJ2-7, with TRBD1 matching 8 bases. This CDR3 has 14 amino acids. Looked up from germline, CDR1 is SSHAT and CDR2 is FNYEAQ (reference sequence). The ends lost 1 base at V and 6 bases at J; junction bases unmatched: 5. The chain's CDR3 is CASSLVGQGSEQYF. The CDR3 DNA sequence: TGTGCCAGCAGCTTAGTCGGACAGGGCAGCGAGCAGTACTTC. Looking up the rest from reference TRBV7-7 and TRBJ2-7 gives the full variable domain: GAGVSQSPRYKVTKRGQDVTLRCDPISSHATLYWYQQALGQGPEFLTYFNYEAQPDKSGLPSDRFSAERPEGSISTLTIQRTEQRDSAMYRCASSLVGQGSEQYFGPGTRLTVT.

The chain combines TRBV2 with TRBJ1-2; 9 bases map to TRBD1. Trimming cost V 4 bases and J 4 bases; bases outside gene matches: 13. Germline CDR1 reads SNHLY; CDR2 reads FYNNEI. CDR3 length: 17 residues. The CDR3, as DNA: TGTGCCAGCAGTGGGGGCCCCGGACAGGGGTATGTCTATGGCTACACCTTC. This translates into CASSGGPGQGYVYGYTF.

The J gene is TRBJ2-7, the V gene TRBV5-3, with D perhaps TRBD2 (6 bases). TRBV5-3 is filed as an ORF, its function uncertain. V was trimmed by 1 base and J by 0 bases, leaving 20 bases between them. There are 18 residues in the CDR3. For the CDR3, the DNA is TGTGCCAGAAGCTTGCGCATGTTGACTAGGTCCAGCTCCTACGAGCAGTACTTC. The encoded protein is CARSLRMLTRSSSYEQYF.

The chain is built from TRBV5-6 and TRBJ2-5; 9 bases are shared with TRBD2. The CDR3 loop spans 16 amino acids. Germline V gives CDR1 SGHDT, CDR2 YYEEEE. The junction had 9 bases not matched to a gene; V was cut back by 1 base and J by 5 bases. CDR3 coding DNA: TGTGCCAGCAGCTTGCGTACAGCAACTAGCGGGGAGACCCAGTACTTC. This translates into CASSLRTATSGETQYF.

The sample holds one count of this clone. The CDR3 coding sequence is TGTGCCAGCAGCCCCCCTCATATAACCGGGGAGCTGTTTTTT. Its protein is CASSPPHITGELFF. The rearrangement links TRBV13 to TRBJ2-2; no clear D. The CDR3 contains 14 residues. Germline values: CDR1 PRHDT, CDR2 FYEKMQ (reference sequence). The V and J ends lost 5 bases and 5 bases respectively, with 12 bases between them.

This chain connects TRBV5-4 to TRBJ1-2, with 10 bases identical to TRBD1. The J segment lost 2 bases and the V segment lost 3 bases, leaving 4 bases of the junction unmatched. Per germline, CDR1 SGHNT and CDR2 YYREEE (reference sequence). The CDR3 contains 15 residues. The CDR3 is CASSYGTGENYGYTF. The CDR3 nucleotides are TGTGCCAGCAGCTACGGGACAGGGGAGAACTATGGCTACACCTTC.

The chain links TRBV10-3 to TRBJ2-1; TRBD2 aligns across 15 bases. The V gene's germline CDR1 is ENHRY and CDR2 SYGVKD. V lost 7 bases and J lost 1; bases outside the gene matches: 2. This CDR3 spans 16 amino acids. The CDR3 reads CAINGLAGGSYNEQFF. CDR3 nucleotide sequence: TGTGCCATCAATGGACTAGCGGGAGGGTCCTACAATGAGCAGTTCTTC.

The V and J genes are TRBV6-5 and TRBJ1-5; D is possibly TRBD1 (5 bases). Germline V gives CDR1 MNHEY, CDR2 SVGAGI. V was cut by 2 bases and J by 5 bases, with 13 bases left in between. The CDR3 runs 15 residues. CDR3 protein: CASSYGRDGHQPQHF. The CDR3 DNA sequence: TGTGCCAGCAGTTACGGCAGGGATGGACATCAGCCCCAGCATTTT.

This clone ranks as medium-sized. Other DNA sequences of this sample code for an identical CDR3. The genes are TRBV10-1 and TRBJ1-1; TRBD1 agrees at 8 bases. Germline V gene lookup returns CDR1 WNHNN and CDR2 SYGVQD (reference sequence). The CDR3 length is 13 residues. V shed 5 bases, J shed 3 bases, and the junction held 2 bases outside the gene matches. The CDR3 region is CASSQGADTEAFF. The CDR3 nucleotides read TGCGCCAGCAGTCAGGGGGCGGACACTGAAGCTTTCTTT.

The CDR3 reads CASGTSGRVGEQFF. CDR3 nucleotides: TGCGCCAGCGGTACTAGCGGGAGGGTCGGTGAGCAGTTCTTC. The V call is TRBV5-1, the J call TRBJ2-1; TRBD2 matches at 13 bases. Trimming cost V 7 bases and J 9 bases; bases outside gene matches: 7. Germline V CDR1 and CDR2: SGHRS, YFSETQ. The CDR3 extends over 14 amino acids.

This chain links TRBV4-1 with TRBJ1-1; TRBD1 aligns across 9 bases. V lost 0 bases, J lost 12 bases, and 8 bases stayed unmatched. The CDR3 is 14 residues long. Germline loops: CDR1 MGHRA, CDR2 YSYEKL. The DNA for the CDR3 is TGCGCCAGCAGCCAAGATCCACAGGGGGCGAATCCTTTCTTT. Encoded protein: CASSQDPQGANPFF.

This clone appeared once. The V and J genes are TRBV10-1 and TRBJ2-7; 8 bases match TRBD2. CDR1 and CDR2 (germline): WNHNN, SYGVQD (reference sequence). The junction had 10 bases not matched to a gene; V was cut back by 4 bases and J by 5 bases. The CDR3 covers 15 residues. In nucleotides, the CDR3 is TGCGCCAGCAGTGGGTTACTAGCGGCTGTCGACGAGCAGTACTTC. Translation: CASSGLLAAVDEQYF.

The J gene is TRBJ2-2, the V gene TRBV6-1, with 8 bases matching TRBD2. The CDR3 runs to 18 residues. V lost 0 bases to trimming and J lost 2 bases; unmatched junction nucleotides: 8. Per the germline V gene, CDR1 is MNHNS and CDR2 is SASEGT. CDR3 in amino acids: CASSEAKGLGGNTGELFF. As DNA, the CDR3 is TGTGCCAGCAGTGAAGCTAAGGGACTAGGGGGAAACACCGGGGAGCTGTTTTTT.